Listed below are T cell receptor beta chains from one sample, sequenced in a study of spatial heterogeneity in lung cancer. TCRdb recomputed calls from the 5' RACE reads with MiXCR, one row per CDR3 protein. The repertoire holds roughly 79,000 distinct CDR3 sequences, with under 8.5% as singletons. Specimen: PBMCs, collected at surgery. The receptors were sampled from a male donor with early-stage non-small cell lung cancer. Each CDR3 is given with its conserved first and last residue. The order of the fields is clone size, V gene, J gene, D gene, CDR3 DNA, CDR3 protein. D genes are given only for firm matches. Some rows mark clone size as missing; the rest say once, few, many or name a class of expanded clone.

>many|TRBV18|TRBJ1-1|NA
TGTGCCAGCTCACCCCTCAGGAACACTGAAGCTTTCTTT
CASSPLRNTEAFF
>NA|TRBV7-8|TRBJ2-3|NA
TGTGCCAGCACAGATACGCAGTATTTT
CASTDTQYF
>NA|TRBV19|TRBJ1-5|NA
TGTGCCAGTATTTACAAACAGGGATTTAATCAGCCCCAGCATTTT
CASIYKQGFNQPQHF
>few|TRBV6-5|TRBJ2-7|TRBD2
TGTGCCAGCAGGACCTTTAGCGGGATTCAAGAGCAGTACTTC
CASRTFSGIQEQYF
>many|TRBV9|TRBJ2-2|NA
TGTGCCAGCAGCGTAGTCCGCGGGGAGCTGTTTTTT
CASSVVRGELFF
>many|TRBV19|TRBJ2-1|TRBD2
TGTGCCAGTAGTACTTCTAGCGGGAATAATGAGCAGTTCTTC
CASSTSSGNNEQFF
>many|TRBV12-3/TRBV12-4|TRBJ2-7|NA
TGTGCCAGCAGGAGTAGGGACGGCTACGAGCAGTACTTC
CASRSRDGYEQYF
>NA|TRBV20-1|TRBJ2-7|NA
TGCAGGGGGCTCCCAGCGGCTCCACTAATCCTGGCCCTCTCCTACGAGCAGTACTTC
CRGLPAAPLILALSYEQYF
>many|TRBV4-3|TRBJ1-2|NA
TGCGCCAGCAGCCATCTCCCGGGGGAGGACAACTATGGCTACACCTTC
CASSHLPGEDNYGYTF
>few|TRBV11-2|TRBJ1-2|TRBD1
TGTGCCAGCAGCACGAGACAGGGAGCTCCCTATGGCTACACCTTC
CASSTRQGAPYGYTF
>few|TRBV11-2|TRBJ2-1|TRBD1
TGTGCCAGCAGCCGGGGACAGGGATACTACAATGAGCAGTTCTTC
CASSRGQGYYNEQFF
>few|TRBV20-1|TRBJ2-1|TRBD2
TGCAGTGCTGGGGGAATTTCGGGAGGGCCTCGAGTGAGAGAGCAGTTCTTC
CSAGGISGGPRVREQFF
>many|TRBV25-1|TRBJ1-1|NA
TGTGCCAGCAGTGAATCTTGGAACACTGAAGCTTTCTTT
CASSESWNTEAFF
>few|TRBV18|TRBJ2-1|NA
TGTGCCAGCTCACCACCGTCGCAGCCTGAGCAGTTCTTC
CASSPPSQPEQFF
>NA|TRBV5-1|TRBJ1-2|NA
TGCGCCAGCAGCTTGGTTTCGGCCTATGGCTACACCTTC
CASSLVSAYGYTF
>many|TRBV19|TRBJ2-3|NA
TGTGCCAGTAGTTTGGCAGGGCGGACCACAGATACGCAGTATTTT
CASSLAGRTTDTQYF
>NA|TRBV10-3|TRBJ2-4|TRBD1
TGTGCCATCAGTGAGACCAGACAGGGGATGGGTCTACCGACTTTC
CAISETRQGMGLPTF
>NA|TRBV7-9|TRBJ2-2|NA
TGTGCCAGCAGCTCCTCGGCGGTTGCGAACACCGGGGAGCTGTTTTTT
CASSSSAVANTGELFF
>few|TRBV4-1|TRBJ2-7|TRBD2
TGCGCCAGCAGCCAAGAACCGGGAGGCTCCTACGAGCAGTACTTC
CASSQEPGGSYEQYF
>few|TRBV6-1|TRBJ1-5|TRBD1
TGTGCCAGCAGTCAAAGCGGACAGGGCCAACAGAGGAGCAATCAGCCCCAGCATTTT
CASSQSGQGQQRSNQPQHF
>few|TRBV5-1|TRBJ1-1|NA
TGCGCCAGCAGCTCCGGACAGACGAACACTGAAGCTTTCTTT
CASSSGQTNTEAFF
>many|TRBV7-8|TRBJ2-2|NA
TGTGCCAGCAGCCTAACAGGGAACACCGGGGAGCTGTTTTTT
CASSLTGNTGELFF
>NA|TRBV2|TRBJ1-2|NA
TGTGCCAGCGGGGGTAGGACTCACAACTATGGCTACACCTTC
CASGGRTHNYGYTF
>NA|TRBV7-2|TRBJ2-3|NA
TGTGCCAGCAGCTTAGAAGGGCCAGATACGCAGTATTTT
CASSLEGPDTQYF
>many|TRBV7-9|TRBJ2-1|NA
TGTGCCAGCAGCCCCCAAACCGAGCAGTTCTTC
CASSPQTEQFF
>many|TRBV27|TRBJ2-4|NA
TGTGCCAGCAGTTTATGGGGTTCTGAGAAAAACATTCAGTACTTC
CASSLWGSEKNIQYF
>NA|TRBV6-1|TRBJ2-3|TRBD2
TGTGCCAGCAGTGACGCTAGCGGGAGCGGGACAGATACGCAGTATTTT
CASSDASGSGTDTQYF
>few|TRBV25-1|TRBJ2-5|NA
TGTGCCAGCAGTGAATATACACCTGCGGAGACCCAGTACTTC
CASSEYTPAETQYF
>few|TRBV6-2/TRBV6-3|TRBJ2-5|NA
TGTGCCAGCAGTTACTCGTACCAAGAGACCCAGTACTTC
CASSYSYQETQYF
>many|TRBV9|TRBJ2-5|TRBD2
TGTGCCAGCAGCAAAAGCGGGACCCCGGGAGAGACCCAGTACTTC
CASSKSGTPGETQYF
>NA|TRBV5-4|TRBJ2-2|NA
TGTGCCAGCAGCTCCGAAGTCGCGAACACCGGGGAGCTGTTTTTT
CASSSEVANTGELFF
>many|TRBV6-5|TRBJ1-2|NA
TGTGCCAGCAGCCCACGTCCTGCCGGCTACACCTTC
CASSPRPAGYTF
>few|TRBV7-9|TRBJ2-1|TRBD2
TGTGCCAGCAGCCCAAGGACTAGCGGGAGGGGTGAGCAGTTCTTC
CASSPRTSGRGEQFF
>many|TRBV29-1|TRBJ1-4|NA
TGCAGCGCTAAGGGCGGGGGCCTTAATGAAAAACTGTTTTTT
CSAKGGGLNEKLFF
>many|TRBV19|TRBJ1-5|NA
TGTGCCAGTAGTATTGATCTCTCCAGCAATCAGCCCCAGCATTTT
CASSIDLSSNQPQHF
>many|TRBV4-3|TRBJ2-1|TRBD1
TGCGCCAGCAGCCGACGCCGCCGGACAGGCCCATACAATGAGCAGTTCTTC
CASSRRRRTGPYNEQFF
>few|TRBV10-3|TRBJ2-7|NA
TGTGCCATCAATCCGGGTCGGACCAACGAGCAGTACTTC
CAINPGRTNEQYF
>medium-sized|TRBV4-1|TRBJ2-5|NA
TGCGCCAGCAGCCTCTTGGGCGAGACCCAGTACTTC
CASSLLGETQYF
>NA|TRBV6-2/TRBV6-3|TRBJ2-3|NA
TGTGCCAGCAGTTACATCCTCGGCACAGATACGCAGTATTTT
CASSYILGTDTQYF
>many|TRBV4-3|TRBJ2-1|NA
TGCGCCAGCAGCCAAGCCTCTAGGGATGAGCAGTTCTTC
CASSQASRDEQFF
>many|TRBV29-1|TRBJ1-1|NA
TGCAGCGCTACCCCAACGGCAGGGTTGGAAACTGAAGCTTTCTTT
CSATPTAGLETEAFF
>NA|TRBV7-2|TRBJ2-3|TRBD1
TGTGCCAGCAGCTTGGGTCCGGGACAGGCACAAAATACGCAGTATTTT
CASSLGPGQAQNTQYF
>many|TRBV10-3|TRBJ2-1|NA
TGTGCCATCAAAGCCGACTCGGCCTTTTACAATGAGCAGTTCTTC
CAIKADSAFYNEQFF
>few|TRBV11-1|TRBJ2-5|TRBD1
TGTGCCAGCAGCTTAGCGCGCGGACAGGGAGACGTAGGAGAGACCCAGTACTTC
CASSLARGQGDVGETQYF
>few|TRBV2|TRBJ2-3|NA
TGTGCCAGCAGCGGGGCCCAGTCAAGCACAGATACGCAGTATTTT
CASSGAQSSTDTQYF
>NA|TRBV12-3/TRBV12-4|TRBJ2-1|NA
TGTGCCAGCATCAGGGACTCCCGAAACAATGAGCAGTTCTTC
CASIRDSRNNEQFF
>NA|TRBV12-3/TRBV12-4|TRBJ1-6|NA
TGTGCCAGCAGTTTAACGGCGGAAGGATCACCCCTCCACTTT
CASSLTAEGSPLHF
>few|TRBV7-8|TRBJ1-1|NA
TGTGCCAGCAGCTTCGTGGCCGCTAGGGCTGAAGCTTTCTTT
CASSFVAARAEAFF
>NA|TRBV6-1|TRBJ2-5|TRBD2
TGTGCCAGCACATACGGGAGGGCGCTGGAGACCCAGTACTTC
CASTYGRALETQYF
>NA|TRBV6-2/TRBV6-3|TRBJ2-7|TRBD2
TGTGCCAGCAGTTCCCTAGCGGGAGGGCCATCCGAGCAGTACTTC
CASSSLAGGPSEQYF
>many|TRBV9|TRBJ2-1|NA
TGTGCCAGCAGCGTAGGAGGGCTCGAGCAGTTCTTC
CASSVGGLEQFF
>NA|TRBV5-6|TRBJ2-5|TRBD2
TGTGCCAGCAGCTTGATCGGGCGGGAGGGCCCCGAGACCCAGTACTTC
CASSLIGREGPETQYF
>many|TRBV11-2|TRBJ2-2|TRBD2
TGTGCCAGCAGCCTAACTAGCGGAACGAACACCGGGGAGCTGTTTTTT
CASSLTSGTNTGELFF